These 24 T cell receptor beta chains were all obtained from the same sample, sequenced in a study of tumor-infiltrating lymphocytes in primary liver carcinoma. Unsorted bulk tissue, about 18-31 mg of it, served as the source for co-extraction of RNA and DNA. Researchers generated TCR beta cDNA from approximately 0.55 ug of total RNA, relying on a constant-region primer. Library construction for TCR beta comprised three nested multiplex PCR rounds performed with slightly modified ARM-PCR. Forward primers for TRBV1-TRBV30 and a C-beta reverse primer served the first two PCR rounds, at roughly 10 cycles each. MiXCR, applied by TCRdb to the multiplex PCR reads, yields one record per CDR3 protein. The profile shows 95,000 to 150,000 distinct CDR3 sequences, around 70% of them singletons. Sequencing input: tumor-adjacent normal liver tissue. Source of these receptors: a woman in her sixties with primary liver carcinoma and hepatitis B virus infection.

In regard to this clonotype: The final CDR3 position lacks the conserved phenylalanine or tryptophan, pointing to a likely read error. The V and J genes are TRBV12-3 or TRBV12-4 and TRBJ1-1; the D gene is possibly TRBD1 (6 bases). V gave up 6 bases and J gave up 1 base, with 12 bases separating them. CDR3 length: 14 amino acids. The CDR3, as DNA: TGTGCCAGCAGCTTCACAGGGTCGAACACTGAAGCTTTCCTT. Translated, it gives CASSFTGSNTEAFL.

With respect to this clonotype: An end of the junction differs from the germline gene, which may be a read error. CDR3 amino acids: CASSLGEVTNTGELVF. Here the CDR3 DNA reads TGTGCCAGCAGCTTAGGGGAGGTTACGAACACCGGGGAGCTGGTTTTT. This rearrangement joins TRBV5-4 to TRBJ2-2; D might be TRBD2 (6 bases). This CDR3 spans 16 amino acids. Germline V lookup: CDR1 SGHNT, CDR2 YYREEE (reference sequence).

As for this clonotype: A read error may account for a junction end that differs from germline. V usage is TRBV5-6 and J usage is TRBJ1-1; 7 bases line up with TRBD1. The length of the CDR3 is 14 residues. Germline V gene lookup returns CDR1 SGHDT and CDR2 YYEEEE. CDR3 protein: CASSSTGLITEAFF. The CDR3 DNA reads as TGTGCCAGCAGCTCGACAGGGCTTATCACTGAAGCCTTCTTT.

With respect to this clonotype: The junction departs from the called germline gene at one end, perhaps through a read error. This rearrangement joins TRBV6-5 to TRBJ2-2; D possibly corresponds to TRBD2 (5 bases). Germline V gives CDR1 MNHEY, CDR2 SVGAGI. This CDR3 region has 14 residues. CDR3 loop: CASSYSTAFGELFF. The CDR3 DNA is TGTGCCAGCAGTTACTCGACGGCGTTCGGGGAACTGTTTTTT.

Details on this clonotype: This may be a read error: a much more frequent sequence differs by one nucleotide. The chain couples TRBV5-5 to TRBJ2-1, with 8 bases that match TRBD2. Trimming removed 4 bases from V and 5 bases from J; junction bases left unmatched: 11. Germline CDR1 reads SGHKS; CDR2 reads YYEKEE (reference sequence). CDR3 length equals 16 residues. The CDR3 sequence is CASSMGSGRGHNEQFF. The CDR3 region has the DNA TGTGCCAGCAGCATGGGAAGCGGGAGAGGACACAATGAGCAGTTCTTC.

As regards this clonotype: The conserved final phenylalanine or tryptophan is absent from the CDR3, which likely points to a read error. The limits of the CDR3 on the DNA are not certain, so only TCRdb's listed CDR3 is given. The chain uses TRBV11-2 and TRBJ2-1; the table's TRBD2 call for D was not verified on the DNA. The length of the CDR3 is 17 amino acids, counting both ends. Germline assignment: CDR1 SGHAT and CDR2 FQNNGV. The CDR3 sequence: CVSSRKLAGGPGDEQSS.

This clonotype was picked up one time. The rearrangement links TRBV10-2 to TRBJ1-2, with 7 bases lining up with TRBD1. Trimming took 7 bases from V and 13 from J; bases not matched to a gene: 9. The CDR3 spans 11 residues. Germline loops: CDR1 WSHSY, CDR2 SAAADI. This CDR3 is CASMTGRVTTF. CDR3 bases: TGCGCCAGCATGACAGGGAGGGTAACCACCTTC.

The chain couples TRBV29-1 to TRBJ2-7; D is undetermined. Germline CDR1 SQVTM, CDR2 ANQGSEA. CDR3 length: 12 residues. Trimming pared 7 bases from V and 2 bases from J, leaving 12 bases between. This chain's CDR3 is CSAVGRTYEQYF. CDR3 sequence (DNA): TGCAGCGCTGTTGGACGGACCTACGAGCAGTACTTC.

This clonotype was counted ten times or more. This chain connects TRBV6-2 or TRBV6-3 to TRBJ2-7; D remains ambiguous. Per germline, CDR1 MNHEY and CDR2 SVGEGT. V lost 5 bases, J lost 4 bases, and 6 bases lay in between. The CDR3 has 11 residues. The CDR3 here is CASSAPYEQYF. CDR3 bases: TGTGCCAGCAGTGCACCATACGAGCAGTACTTC.

This clonotype appeared many times. Here the CDR3 reads CASIDRPQETQYF. The DNA for the CDR3 is TGCGCCAGCATCGACAGGCCACAAGAGACCCAGTACTTC. This chain uses TRBV5-1 with TRBJ2-5; possible D gene TRBD1, 6 bases. CDR3 size: 13 residues. The germline V gene has CDR1 SGHRS and CDR2 YFSETQ. V shed 6 bases and J shed 2 bases, with 11 bases lying between them.

The chain uses TRBV7-2 and TRBJ2-3; 13 bases map to TRBD2. Germline lookup yields CDR1 SGHTA and CDR2 FQGNSA. The CDR3 is made up of 15 amino acids. V lost 4 bases to trimming and J lost 10 bases; unmatched junction nucleotides: 8. The CDR3 DNA follows: TGTGCCAGCAGCTCCCCTCGGACTAGCGGGAGCTCGCAGTATTTT. Residues: CASSSPRTSGSSQYF. Variable domain in full (rest from reference TRBV7-2 and TRBJ2-3): GAGVSQSPSNKVTEKGKDVELRCDPISGHTALYWYRQSLGQGLEFLIYFQGNSAPDKSGLPSDRFSAERTGGSVSTLTIQRTQQEDSAVYLCASSSPRTSGSSQYFGPGTRLTVL.

Points on this clonotype: At one end the junction does not follow the germline gene, possibly because of a read error. The chain carries TRBV7-2 and TRBJ2-1, with TRBD2 matching 8 bases. CDR3 size: 14 residues. Germline assignment: CDR1 SGHTA and CDR2 FQGNSA. The CDR3 region is CASSPGLANNGQFF. CDR3 sequence (DNA): TGTGCCAGCAGCCCCGGACTAGCCAACAATGGGCAGTTCTTC. The full variable domain, completed using reference TRBV7-2 and TRBJ2-1, is GAGVSQSPSNKVTEKGKDVELRCDPISGHTALYWYRQSLGQGLEFLIYFQGNSAPDKSGLPSDRFSAERTGGSVSTLTIQRTQQEDSAVYLCASSPGLANNGQFFGPGTRLTVL.

This clonotype came up a few times. One base away lies a much larger clone, so this may be a sequencing read error. V and J are TRBV14 and TRBJ1-2, with D perhaps TRBD1 (6 bases). Germline lookup yields CDR1 SGHDN and CDR2 FVKESK. V was cut by 4 bases and J by 4 bases, with 10 bases left in between. This CDR3 is built from 13 residues. The CDR3 bases are TGTGCCAGCAGCCTAGGGACACTCTATGGCTACACCTTC. This gives the protein CASSLGTLYGYTF.

Concerning this clonotype itself: Since a much larger clone is just one base distant, this may be a read error. In this CDR3 the conserved last residue, phenylalanine or tryptophan, is missing, so a read error is likely. The chain employs TRBV28 and TRBJ1-1, with 9 bases lining up with TRBD1. Germline CDR1 reads MDHEN; CDR2 reads SYDVKM. Trimming cost V 6 bases and J 1 base; bases outside gene matches: 6. The CDR3 is 15 amino acids. The CDR3 reads CASRSPTGGNTEAFV. For the CDR3, the DNA is TGTGCCAGCAGATCCCCGACAGGGGGGAACACTGAAGCTTTCGTT.

This clonotype has a handful of counts. This may stem from a read error, because a much larger clone lies one nucleotide away. The genes are TRBV5-6 and TRBJ2-7; either TRBD1 or TRBD2 may fit D (6 bases each). From germline, CDR1 is SGHDT and CDR2 YYEEEE. V lost 0 bases to trimming and J lost 5 bases, with 12 bases between them. The CDR3 extends over 14 amino acids. CDR3 protein: CASSLAGALHEQYF. In nucleotides, the CDR3 is TGTGCCAGCAGCTTGGCGGGGGCCCTCCACGAGCAGTACTTC.

The V gene is TRBV6-5, the J gene TRBJ1-1, with 7 bases matching TRBD1. Germline assignment: CDR1 MNHEY and CDR2 SVGAGI. The CDR3 spans 15 residues. CDR3 nucleotides: TGTGCTAGAAGTGAGGACAGGAGGGTGAACACTGAAGCTTTCTTT. Its protein is CARSEDRRVNTEAFF.

CDR3 region: CSVHGSAAGGAGTQYF. In DNA form, the CDR3 reads TGCAGCGTCCACGGATCCGCAGCGGGAGGTGCCGGTACGCAGTATTTT. The chain carries TRBV29-1 and TRBJ2-3; TRBD2 agrees at 9 bases. With 6 bases clipped from V and 8 bases from J, the junction kept 18 bases outside the gene matches. The CDR3 covers 16 residues. Germline assignment: CDR1 SQVTM and CDR2 ANQGSEA.

This clonotype is a singleton in its sample. A clone one base away is much larger, so this may be a read error. This chain connects TRBV28 to TRBJ2-7; TRBD1 aligns across 8 bases. CDR1 is MDHEN, CDR2 SYDVKM, per germline. This CDR3 is 13 amino acids long. Written as DNA, the CDR3 is TGTGCCTCGCGGACAGGGTCCTCCTACGAGCATTACTTC. It encodes CASRTGSSYEHYF.

In nucleotides, the CDR3 is TGTGATAGCAGCGATCTGGTGGGCACAGATACGCAGTATTTT. Translated, it gives CDSSDLVGTDTQYF. This chain joins TRBV11-2 and TRBJ2-3; D gene ambiguous. CDR1 and CDR2 from the germline V gene are SGHAT and FQNNGV. The CDR3 totals 14 residues. The variable domain in full, with the rest retrieved from reference TRBV11-2 and TRBJ2-3, is EAGVAQSPRYKIIEKRQSVAFWCNPISGHATLYWYQQILGQGPKLLIQFQNNGVVDDSQLPKDRFSAERLKGVDSTLKIQPAKLEDSAVYLCDSSDLVGTDTQYFGPGTRLTVL.

Details on this clonotype: The junction does not match germline at one end; this may be a read error. The chain has TRBV12-3 or TRBV12-4 and TRBJ2-1; 13 bases match TRBD2. The CDR3 runs 16 residues. CDR3 sequence reads: CARSFRTSGSHNEQFF. In nucleotides, the CDR3 is TGTGCCAGGAGTTTCCGGACTAGCGGGAGTCACAATGAGCAGTTCTTC.

Notes on this clonotype: One end of the junction varies from germline; a read error may be responsible. The CDR3 protein is CASSYLGHNDEQIF. The CDR3 bases are TGTGCCAGCAGTTACCTGGGACACAACGATGAGCAGATCTTC. The genes are TRBV6-5 and TRBJ2-1, with TRBD1 as a possible D gene (6 bases). This CDR3 is built from 14 residues. Germline values: CDR1 MNHEY, CDR2 SVGAGI.

This clonotype was recorded many times. This chain connects TRBV12-3 or TRBV12-4 to TRBJ1-3, with 7 bases matching TRBD1. V lost 6 bases, J lost 4 bases, and 6 bases stayed unmatched. This CDR3 has 14 residues. CDR3 loop: CASSPDRAGNTIYF. DNA of the CDR3: TGTGCCAGCAGCCCCGACAGGGCGGGAAACACCATATATTTT.

This clonotype was seen ten or more times. The chain has TRBV6-1 and TRBJ2-2; 9 bases align to TRBD2. The CDR3 has 14 amino acids. The germline gives CDR1 MNHNS, CDR2 SASEGT. The V and J ends lost 6 bases and 6 bases, in that order; junction bases with no gene match: 5. The DNA of the CDR3 is TGTGCCAGCAGCGAGGGACTAGCCGCCGGGGAGCTGTTTTTT. Translation: CASSEGLAAGELFF.

Remarks on this clonotype: One base away lies a much larger clone, so this may be a sequencing read error. The chain joins TRBV12-3 or TRBV12-4 to TRBJ2-3; the D gene is possibly TRBD2 (6 bases). The CDR3 runs 14 residues. In DNA form, the CDR3 reads TGTGCCAGCAAACGGGAGTGGGGCATAGATAGGCAGTATTTT. It specifies CASKREWGIDRQYF.